This TCR beta chain came from a study of CD8+ T cells in alopecia areata. Study-level results: Under tofacitinib, fewer expanded CD8+ clones appeared among the top 100 scalp clones.

Of note for this clone: Its antigen remains unidentified.

The treatment denotes: oral pan-JAK inhibitor, 5-10 mg twice daily. The ends were cut back, 1 base at V and 3 bases at J, with 5 bases in the middle. The CDR3 covers 13 residues. In germline, CDR1 is WSHSY, CDR2 SAAADI. cDNA serving as the sequencing template came from extracted, reverse transcribed RNA. Libraries were prepared by immunoSEQ multiplex PCR; TCRdb keeps only in-frame clonotypes and omits some of them. The table has about 97,000 clones, roughly three fifths seen once; the top ten hold about 15%. Here the sequenced sample was CD8+ T cells sorted from blood, taken at approximately week 60, from a patient treated with tofacitinib. The chain recombines TRBV10-2 with TRBJ2-3; no firm D call. The sequence was obtained from a human donor with alopecia areata. CDR3 region: CASSELGTDTQYF. CDR3 coding DNA: TGCGCCAGCAGTGAGTTGGGGACAGATACGCAGTATTTT.